This T cell receptor beta chain came from a study of cytomegalovirus exposure and HLA in healthy donors. Germline V CDR1 and CDR2: SGHRS, YFSETQ. This CDR3 has 14 amino acids. Trimming removed 2 bases at V and 4 bases at J, with 12 bases between. Both 60 Vbeta primers and 13 Jbeta primers went into the PCR. Assay used: immunoSEQ multiplex PCR; TCRdb lists only in-frame clones, some missing. The sample consists of about 120,000 clones, under 85% of them appearing once. This chain connects TRBV5-1 to TRBJ2-5; maybe TRBD2 (5 bases). Sequencing was done on a sample of PBMCs. This sequence was found in a woman aged 18-29 years in good health and CMV-seronegative. The CDR3 nucleotides are TGCGCCAGCAGCTTCCAAGGCGGAGGAGAGACCCAGTACTTC. This translates into CASSFQGGGETQYF.